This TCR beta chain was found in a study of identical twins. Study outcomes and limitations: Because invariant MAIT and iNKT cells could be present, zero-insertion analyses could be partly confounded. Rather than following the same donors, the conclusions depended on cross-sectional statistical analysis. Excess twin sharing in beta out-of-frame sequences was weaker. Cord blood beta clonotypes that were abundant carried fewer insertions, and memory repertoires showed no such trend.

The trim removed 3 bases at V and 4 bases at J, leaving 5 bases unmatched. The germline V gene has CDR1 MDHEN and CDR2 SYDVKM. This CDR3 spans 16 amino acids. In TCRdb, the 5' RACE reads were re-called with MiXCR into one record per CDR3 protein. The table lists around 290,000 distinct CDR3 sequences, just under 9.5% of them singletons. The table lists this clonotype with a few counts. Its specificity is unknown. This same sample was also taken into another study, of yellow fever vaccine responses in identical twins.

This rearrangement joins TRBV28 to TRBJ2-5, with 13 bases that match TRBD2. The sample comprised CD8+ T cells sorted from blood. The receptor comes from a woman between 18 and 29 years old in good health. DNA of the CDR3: TGTGCCAGCAGTTTTACTAGCGGGGGGGCCCGAGAGACCCAGTACTTC. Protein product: CASSFTSGGARETQYF.